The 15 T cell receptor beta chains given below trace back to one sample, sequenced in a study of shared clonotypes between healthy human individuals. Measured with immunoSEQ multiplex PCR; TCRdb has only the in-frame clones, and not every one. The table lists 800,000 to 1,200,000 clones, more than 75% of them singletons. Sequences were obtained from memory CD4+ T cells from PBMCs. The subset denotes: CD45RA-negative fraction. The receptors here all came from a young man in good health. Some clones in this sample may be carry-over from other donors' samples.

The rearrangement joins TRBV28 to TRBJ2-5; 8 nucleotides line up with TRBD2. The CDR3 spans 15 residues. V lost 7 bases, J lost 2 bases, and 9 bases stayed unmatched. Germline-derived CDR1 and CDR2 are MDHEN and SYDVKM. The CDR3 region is CASTPGGARQETQYF. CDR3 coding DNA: TGTGCCAGCACTCCGGGGGGGGCGCGGCAAGAGACCCAGTACTTC.

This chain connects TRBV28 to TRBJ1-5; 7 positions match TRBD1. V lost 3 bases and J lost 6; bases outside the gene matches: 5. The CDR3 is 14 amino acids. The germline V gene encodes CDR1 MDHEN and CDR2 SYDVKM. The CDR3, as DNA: TGTGCCAGCAGTTTCCCAGGGGGAAGTCAGCCCCAGCATTTT. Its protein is CASSFPGGSQPQHF.

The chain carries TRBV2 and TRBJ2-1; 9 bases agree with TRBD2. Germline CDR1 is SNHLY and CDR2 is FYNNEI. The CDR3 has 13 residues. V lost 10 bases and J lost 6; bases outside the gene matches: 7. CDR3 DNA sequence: TGTGCCACCATGAGGACTAGCGCCAATGAGCAGTTCTTC. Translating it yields CATMRTSANEQFF.

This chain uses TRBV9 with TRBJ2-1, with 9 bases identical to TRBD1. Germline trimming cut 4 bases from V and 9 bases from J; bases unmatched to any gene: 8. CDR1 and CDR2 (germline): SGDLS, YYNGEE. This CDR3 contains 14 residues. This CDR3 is CASSKPGQGGEQFF. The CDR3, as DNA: TGTGCCAGCAGCAAGCCGGGACAGGGAGGTGAGCAGTTCTTC.

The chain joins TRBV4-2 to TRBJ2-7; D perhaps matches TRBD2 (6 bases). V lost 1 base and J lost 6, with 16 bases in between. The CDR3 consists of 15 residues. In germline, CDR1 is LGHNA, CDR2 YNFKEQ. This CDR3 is CASSQVEGGGPEQYF. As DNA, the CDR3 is TGTGCCAGCAGCCAAGTAGAGGGAGGTGGTCCCGAGCAGTACTTC.

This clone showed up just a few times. CDR3 nucleotides: TGTGCCAGCAGCTCCGCAGAGGATACGCAGTATTTT. Encoded protein: CASSSAEDTQYF. V usage is TRBV7-2 and J usage is TRBJ2-3; no definite D call. The CDR3 sequence is 12 residues long. The V gene's germline CDR1 is SGHTA and CDR2 FQGNSA. V dropped 4 bases and J dropped 6 bases, with 8 bases sitting between them.

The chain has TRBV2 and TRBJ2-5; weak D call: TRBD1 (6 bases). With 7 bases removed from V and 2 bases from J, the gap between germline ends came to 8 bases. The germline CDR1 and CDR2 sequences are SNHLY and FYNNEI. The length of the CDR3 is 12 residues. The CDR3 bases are TGTGCCAGCAACAGGGAGCAAGAGACCCAGTACTTC. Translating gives CASNREQETQYF.

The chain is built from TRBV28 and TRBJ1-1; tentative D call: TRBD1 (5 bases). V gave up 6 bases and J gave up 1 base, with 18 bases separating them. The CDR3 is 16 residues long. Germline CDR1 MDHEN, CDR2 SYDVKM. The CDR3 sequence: CASRTVQGRSNTEAFF. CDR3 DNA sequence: TGTGCCAGCAGAACAGTGCAGGGCAGGTCGAACACTGAAGCTTTCTTT.

The CDR3 DNA sequence: TGTGCCAGCAGTGGGAGACTCGGAGTCACCGCTACCTACGAGCAGTACTTC. Residues: CASSGRLGVTATYEQYF. The J gene is TRBJ2-7, the V gene TRBV28; D might be TRBD2 (5 bases). Trimming shortened V by 5 bases and J by 2 bases, and 22 bases separated the two germline ends. Germline V lookup: CDR1 MDHEN, CDR2 SYDVKM. The CDR3 loop spans 17 amino acids. Looking up the rest from reference TRBV28 and TRBJ2-7 gives the full variable domain: DVKVTQSSRYLVKRTGEKVFLECVQDMDHENMFWYRQDPGLGLRLIYFSYDVKMKEKGDIPEGYSVSREKKERFSLILESASTNQTSMYLCASSGRLGVTATYEQYFGPGTRLTVT.

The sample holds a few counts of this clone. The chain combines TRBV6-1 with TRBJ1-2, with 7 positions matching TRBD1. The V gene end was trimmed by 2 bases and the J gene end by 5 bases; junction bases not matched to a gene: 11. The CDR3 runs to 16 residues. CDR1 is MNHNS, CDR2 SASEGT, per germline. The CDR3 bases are TGTGCCAGCAGTGAATTCGCTGGGACAGATATGTATGGCTACACCTTC. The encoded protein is CASSEFAGTDMYGYTF.

In nucleotides, the CDR3 is TGTGCCAGCAGTCCGGGACTAGCGGGAGGTCCCTTCGATGAGCAGTTCTTC. Translated: CASSPGLAGGPFDEQFF. The V call is TRBV27, the J call TRBJ2-1; 15 positions match TRBD2. CDR3 length equals 17 residues. With V trimmed by 5 bases and J by 8 bases, 10 bases remained unmatched. Per germline, CDR1 MNHEY and CDR2 SMNVEV (reference sequence).

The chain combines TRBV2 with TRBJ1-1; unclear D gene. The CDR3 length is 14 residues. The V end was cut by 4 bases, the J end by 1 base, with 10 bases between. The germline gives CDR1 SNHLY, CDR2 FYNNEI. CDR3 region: CASSVAERNTEAFF. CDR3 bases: TGTGCCAGCAGTGTAGCTGAGAGGAACACTGAAGCTTTCTTT.

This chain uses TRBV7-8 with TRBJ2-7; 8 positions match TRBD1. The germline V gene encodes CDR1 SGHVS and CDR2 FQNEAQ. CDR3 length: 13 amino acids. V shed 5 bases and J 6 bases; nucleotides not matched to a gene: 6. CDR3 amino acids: CASSQDRVREQYF. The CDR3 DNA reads TGTGCCAGCAGCCAGGACAGGGTTCGCGAGCAGTACTTC.

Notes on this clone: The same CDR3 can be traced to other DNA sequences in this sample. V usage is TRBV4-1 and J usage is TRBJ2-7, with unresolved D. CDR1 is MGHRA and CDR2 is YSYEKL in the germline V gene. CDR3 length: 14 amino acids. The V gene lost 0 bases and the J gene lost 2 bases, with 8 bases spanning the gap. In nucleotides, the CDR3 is TGCGCCAGCAGCCAAGAATTCAGGCCCTACGAGCAGTACTTC. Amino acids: CASSQEFRPYEQYF.

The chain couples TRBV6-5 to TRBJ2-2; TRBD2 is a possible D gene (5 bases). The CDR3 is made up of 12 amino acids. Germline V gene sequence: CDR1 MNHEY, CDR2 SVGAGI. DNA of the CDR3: TGTGCTACCCTCAGAGGGCCGGGAGAGCTGTTTTTT. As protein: CATLRGPGELFF.